A single sample is the source of the 27 T cell receptor beta chains below, sequenced in a study of blood T cell repertoires in COVID-19. Repertoires were generated with immunoSEQ multiplex PCR, while TCRdb's copy carries only in-frame clones and drops some. The sample comprises a few hundred thousand clones, 87% of which are singletons, and roughly 2% rests with the top ten. Sequences were obtained from peripheral blood. All receptors come from a woman aged 45-65 years who had recovered from COVID-19.

The chain links TRBV21-1 to TRBJ1-2; the D call in the table, TRBD1, was not verified against the DNA. TRBV21-1 has pseudogene status. The CDR3 length is 18 residues. The CDR3 loop is CASSKGYRIFLPNYGYTF. CDR3 nucleotide sequence: TGTGCCAGCAGCAAAGGGTACAGAATATTTCTACCTAACTATGGCTACACCTTC.

This chain links TRBV16 with TRBJ1-1; unclear D gene. With 3 bases removed from V and 3 bases from J, the gap between germline ends came to 11 bases. The CDR3 is 14 residues long. The germline V gene has CDR1 KGHSY and CDR2 FQNENV. The CDR3 loop is CASSHGYRDTEAFF. The CDR3, as DNA: TGTGCCAGCAGCCACGGGTACCGGGACACTGAAGCTTTCTTT. The full variable domain, its missing parts supplied by reference TRBV16 and TRBJ1-1, is GEEVAQTPKHLVRGEGQKAKLYCAPIKGHSYVFWYQQVLKNEFKFLISFQNENVFDETGMPKERFSAKCLPNSPCSLEIQATKLEDSAVYFCASSHGYRDTEAFFGQGTRLTVV.

J is TRBJ1-5 and V is TRBV6-5; D perhaps matches TRBD1 (6 bases). The CDR3 has 13 residues. The germline V gene encodes CDR1 MNHEY and CDR2 SVGAGI. V lost 5 bases, J lost 7 bases, and 12 bases lay in between. CDR3 in DNA: TGTGCCAGCAGTCAGGGGTCGGAGCAGCCCCAGCATTTT. It is translated as CASSQGSEQPQHF.

The chain has TRBV13 and TRBJ1-2; tentative D call: TRBD1 (5 bases). There are 15 residues in the CDR3. Trimming cost V 5 bases and J 6 bases, with 19 bases left between them. Germline CDR1 PRHDT, CDR2 FYEKMQ (reference sequence). CDR3 DNA: TGTGCCAGCAGCCCGCCCCATCTTACAGGAGATGGCTACACCTTC. Protein sequence: CASSPPHLTGDGYTF. Variable domain in full (rest from reference TRBV13 and TRBJ1-2): AAGVIQSPRHLIKEKRETATLKCYPIPRHDTVYWYQQGPGQDPQFLISFYEKMQSDKGSIPDRFSAQQFSDYHSELNMSSLELGDSALYFCASSPPHLTGDGYTFGSGTRLTVV.

V and J are TRBV5-1 and TRBJ1-3, with TRBD1 identical over 9 bases. This CDR3 contains 18 residues. Germline CDR1 SGHRS, CDR2 YFSETQ. V lost 2 bases and J lost 1; bases outside the gene matches: 10. This CDR3 reads CASSLSPGQGRSGNTIYF. The CDR3 nucleotides are TGCGCCAGCAGCTTAAGTCCGGGACAGGGAAGATCTGGAAACACCATATATTTT. The full variable domain, in which reference TRBV5-1 and TRBJ1-3 provide the parts outside the CDR3, is KAGVTQTPRYLIKTRGQQVTLSCSPISGHRSVSWYQQTPGQGLQFLFEYFSETQRNKGNFPGRFSGRQFSNSRSEMNVSTLELGDSALYLCASSLSPGQGRSGNTIYFGEGSWLTVV.

The genes are TRBV7-2 and TRBJ2-2, with TRBD2 matching 11 bases. Germline values: CDR1 SGHTA, CDR2 FQGNSA. Trimming removed 1 base from V and 6 bases from J; junction bases left unmatched: 13. The CDR3 contains 19 residues. CDR3 DNA: TGTGCCAGCAGCTTAGATAGCCCCAATAGCGGGGGGGCATCCGGGGAGCTGTTTTTT. Translated: CASSLDSPNSGGASGELFF.

This clone appeared a single time. This specimen includes other DNA sequences encoding the same CDR3. The rearrangement joins TRBV11-1 to TRBJ2-7; 13 bases match TRBD2. V shed 4 bases and J 4 bases; nucleotides not matched to a gene: 1. The CDR3 spans 14 residues. Germline CDR1 reads SGHAT; CDR2 reads FQDESV (reference sequence). The CDR3 is CASSWTSGSYEQYF. The DNA of the CDR3 is TGTGCCAGCAGCTGGACTAGCGGGAGTTACGAGCAGTACTTC. The full variable domain, completed using reference TRBV11-1 and TRBJ2-7, is EAEVAQSPRYKITEKSQAVAFWCDPISGHATLYWYRQILGQGPELLVQFQDESVVDDSQLPKDRFSAERLKGVDSTLKIQPAELGDSAMYLCASSWTSGSYEQYFGPGTRLTVT.

The table lists this clone with many counts. The rearrangement links TRBV9 to TRBJ1-2; 8 bases align to TRBD1. CDR1 is SGDLS, CDR2 YYNGEE, per germline. The CDR3 loop spans 15 amino acids. V lost 0 bases to trimming and J lost 7 bases; unmatched junction nucleotides: 8. In DNA, the CDR3 is TGTGCCAGCAGCGTAGACGGCAGGGGGCGTGTTGGCTACACCTTC. This gives the protein CASSVDGRGRVGYTF. The whole variable domain, remainder taken from reference TRBV9 and TRBJ1-2, is DSGVTQTPKHLITATGQRVTLRCSPRSGDLSVYWYQQSLDQGLQFLIQYYNGEERAKGNILERFSAQQFPDLHSELNLSSLELGDSALYFCASSVDGRGRVGYTFGSGTRLTVV.

The chain uses TRBV4-3 and TRBJ2-1; D is possibly TRBD2 (5 bases). The germline V gene encodes CDR1 LGHNA and CDR2 YSLEER. The V and J ends lost 0 bases and 3 bases respectively, with 12 bases between them. This CDR3 region has 16 residues. The chain's CDR3 is CASSQDTRILYNEQFF. The CDR3 nucleotides are TGCGCCAGCAGCCAAGATACTAGAATACTCTACAATGAGCAGTTCTTC.

J is TRBJ2-2 and V is TRBV12-3 or TRBV12-4, with TRBD1 matching 8 bases. Germline trimming cut 5 bases from V and 5 bases from J; bases unmatched to any gene: 1. CDR3 length: 13 residues. In nucleotides, the CDR3 is TGTGCCAGCAGTAACAGGGGGACCGGGGAGCTGTTTTTT. Translating gives CASSNRGTGELFF.

The chain links TRBV2 to TRBJ1-1; D is uncertain. There are 13 residues in the CDR3. Germline V gene sequence: CDR1 SNHLY, CDR2 FYNNEI. V lost 2 bases to trimming and J lost 7 bases, with 11 bases between them. DNA for the CDR3: TGTGCCAGCAGTGAAATTACAGAGGGTGAAGCTTTCTTT. The encoded protein is CASSEITEGEAFF.

The rearrangement joins TRBV15 to TRBJ2-3; D is uncertain. CDR3 length equals 14 residues. CDR1 is LNHNV and CDR2 is YYDKDF in the germline V gene (reference sequence). V was pared by 5 bases and J by 1 base, with 10 bases between. The CDR3 reads CATSLDPGTDTQYF. CDR3 bases: TGTGCCACCAGCCTAGATCCCGGCACAGATACGCAGTATTTT.

A single count supports this clone. V usage is TRBV5-1 and J usage is TRBJ2-1; tentatively, D is TRBD1 (5 bases). CDR3 length equals 15 residues. Germline V gene sequence: CDR1 SGHRS, CDR2 YFSETQ. Trimming shortened V by 4 bases and J by 6 bases, and 17 bases separated the two germline ends. DNA of the CDR3: TGCGCCAGCAGCCCGGACCCACTTGGGGCCAATGAGCAGTTCTTC. Translated: CASSPDPLGANEQFF.

CDR3 DNA: TGTGCCAGCAGTTACGCCAGGGATAGCAATCAGCCCCAGCATTTT. Its translation: CASSYARDSNQPQHF. The V call is TRBV6-2 or TRBV6-3, the J call TRBJ1-5; D possibly corresponds to TRBD1 (5 bases). Germline loops: CDR1 MNHEY, CDR2 SVGEGT. V gave up 2 bases and J gave up 0 bases, with 8 bases separating them. There are 15 residues in the CDR3.

V is TRBV6-5 and J is TRBJ1-1; D may be TRBD1 (5 bases). V was shortened by 0 bases and J by 4 bases, with 9 bases between the two germline ends. This CDR3 contains 14 residues. Germline values: CDR1 MNHEY, CDR2 SVGAGI. Here the CDR3 DNA reads TGTGCCAGCAGTTACTCGCCGGACACCACTGAAGCTTTCTTT. Its protein product is CASSYSPDTTEAFF.

The chain employs TRBV5-4 and TRBJ1-1; D possibly corresponds to TRBD1 (6 bases). V lost 5 bases to trimming and J lost 0 bases, with 29 bases between them. Germline V gene sequence: CDR1 SGHNT, CDR2 YYREEE (reference sequence). The CDR3 spans 20 residues. CDR3 DNA: TGTGCCAGCAGTCCAAGGCAACTGGGACAAAAGCGAAAGATGAACACTGAAGCTTTCTTT. Translated, it gives CASSPRQLGQKRKMNTEAFF.

The rearrangement joins TRBV2 to TRBJ1-2, with 11 bases identical to TRBD1. The germline gives CDR1 SNHLY, CDR2 FYNNEI. The CDR3 runs 14 residues. The ends lost 7 bases at V and 8 bases at J; junction bases unmatched: 9. As DNA, the CDR3 is TGTGCCAGCACCGGGACAGGGGGGTCGGGCGGCTACACCTTC. Translating it yields CASTGTGGSGGYTF.

The V and J genes are TRBV9 and TRBJ2-7; 9 positions agree with TRBD1. Germline-derived CDR1 and CDR2 are SGDLS and YYNGEE. This CDR3 is 14 amino acids long. The ends lost 4 bases at V and 2 bases at J; junction bases unmatched: 4. The CDR3 loop reads CASSPGTGTYEQYF. In DNA, the CDR3 is TGTGCCAGCAGCCCCGGGACAGGGACCTACGAGCAGTACTTC.

A few counts support this clone. The chain couples TRBV11-2 to TRBJ2-1, with D perhaps TRBD1 (5 bases). CDR1 and CDR2 (germline): SGHAT, FQNNGV. Trimming took 7 bases from V and 5 from J, leaving 12 bases between them. The CDR3 loop spans 13 amino acids. The CDR3 reads CASTFGAHNEQFF. Written as DNA, the CDR3 is TGTGCCAGCACCTTTGGGGCTCACAATGAGCAGTTCTTC. The whole variable domain, filled in from reference TRBV11-2 and TRBJ2-1, reads EAGVAQSPRYKIIEKRQSVAFWCNPISGHATLYWYQQILGQGPKLLIQFQNNGVVDDSQLPKDRFSAERLKGVDSTLKIQPAKLEDSAVYLCASTFGAHNEQFFGPGTRLTVL.

V gene TRBV2 combines with J gene TRBJ2-5; D possibly corresponds to TRBD2 (6 bases). Trimming pared 6 bases from V and 2 bases from J, leaving 10 bases between. CDR1 SNHLY and CDR2 FYNNEI come from the germline V gene. There are 13 residues in the CDR3. As DNA, the CDR3 is TGTGCCAGCAGCTGGGACTCACAAGAGACCCAGTACTTC. The encoded protein is CASSWDSQETQYF. Based on the CDR3 plus reference TRBV2 and TRBJ2-5, the full variable domain is EPEVTQTPSHQVTQMGQEVILRCVPISNHLYFYWYRQILGQKVEFLVSFYNNEISEKSEIFDDQFSVERPDGSNFTLKIRSTKLEDSAMYFCASSWDSQETQYFGPGTRLLVL.

The chain recombines TRBV7-8 with TRBJ2-7, with 7 positions matching TRBD2. The germline V gene has CDR1 SGHVS and CDR2 FQNEAQ. The junction had 3 bases not matched to a gene; V was cut back by 0 bases and J by 4 bases. The CDR3 sequence is 14 residues long. In DNA, the CDR3 is TGTGCCAGCAGCTTAGCGGGAGGGAGATACGAGCAGTACTTC. Translation gives CASSLAGGRYEQYF. Variable domain in full (rest from reference TRBV7-8 and TRBJ2-7): GAGVSQSPRYKVAKRGQDVALRCDPISGHVSLFWYQQALGQGPEFLTYFQNEAQLDKSGLPSDRFFAERPEGSVSTLKIQRTQQEDSAVYLCASSLAGGRYEQYFGPGTRLTVT.

The chain joins TRBV5-1 to TRBJ1-2, with D hard to call. CDR1 is SGHRS and CDR2 is YFSETQ in the germline V gene. V was clipped by 5 bases and J by 0 bases, with 8 bases between them. The CDR3 is 13 amino acids. CDR3 in DNA: TGCGCCAGCAGAGATAGAGCTAACTATGGCTACACCTTC. It translates to CASRDRANYGYTF.

The chain combines TRBV7-2 with TRBJ1-2; D gene ambiguous. The CDR3 loop spans 15 amino acids. V lost 5 bases to trimming and J lost 4 bases, with 17 bases between them. Germline V CDR1 and CDR2: SGHTA, FQGNSA. CDR3 DNA: TGTGCCAGCAGCCAAACCCAGGCGGGGATCTATGGCTACACCTTC. This translates into CASSQTQAGIYGYTF.

This rearrangement joins TRBV10-1 to TRBJ2-2; 12 positions match TRBD1. This CDR3 has 20 amino acids. After removal of 6 bases from V and 0 bases from J, the junction contained 14 bases not matched to a gene. Germline CDR1 is WNHNN and CDR2 is SYGVQD (reference sequence). CDR3 sequence reads: CASRTNRDRGPNTNTGELFF. CDR3 in DNA: TGCGCCAGCAGAACAAACCGGGACAGGGGGCCCAACACGAACACCGGGGAGCTGTTTTTT.

This clone has just one count. This chain's CDR3 is CAISERGTEAFF. CDR3 coding DNA: TGTGCCATCAGTGAGAGAGGTACTGAAGCTTTCTTT. J is TRBJ1-1 and V is TRBV10-3, with unresolved D. V shed 2 bases and J shed 5 bases, with 6 bases lying between them. In germline, CDR1 is ENHRY, CDR2 SYGVKD. The CDR3 covers 12 residues.

DNA for the CDR3: TGTGCCAGCTCACCTGGTAGCCGCTATGGCTACACCTTC. Its translation is CASSPGSRYGYTF. The chain combines TRBV18 with TRBJ1-2; D is uncertain. V was clipped by 3 bases and J by 4 bases, with 9 bases between them. The CDR3 length is 13 residues. Per germline, CDR1 KGHSH and CDR2 LQKENI.

This sequence joins TRBV7-8 and TRBJ1-1, with D possibly TRBD1 on 5 matching bases. Trimming shortened V by 2 bases and J by 1 base, and 5 bases separated the two germline ends. Germline V gene data show CDR1 as SGHVS and CDR2 as FQNEAQ. CDR3 length equals 13 residues. CDR3 nucleotide sequence: TGTGCCAGCAGCTTAAGGGGGAACACTGAAGCTTTCTTT. Translating it yields CASSLRGNTEAFF. The variable domain in full, with the rest retrieved from reference TRBV7-8 and TRBJ1-1, is GAGVSQSPRYKVAKRGQDVALRCDPISGHVSLFWYQQALGQGPEFLTYFQNEAQLDKSGLPSDRFFAERPEGSVSTLKIQRTQQEDSAVYLCASSLRGNTEAFFGQGTRLTVV.